This passage covers 9 T cell receptor beta chains from one sample sequenced in a study of T cells in Graves' hyperthyroidism and ophthalmopathy. RNA transcripts served as the template for amplifying TCR beta CDR3 regions. During a first-round RT-PCR of the TCR CDR3, the HTBI primer set was used. A single record per CDR3 protein comes from TCRdb applying MiXCR to the multiplex PCR reads. The table records about 420,000 distinct CDR3 sequences, 15% to 17% of them present only once. The sequencing sample was made of blood. Source of these receptors: a woman aged 18-29 years with Graves' hyperthyroidism.

This clonotype was seen at least ten times. This chain uses TRBV20-1 with TRBJ2-5; D is uncertain. Germline V gene sequence: CDR1 DFQATT, CDR2 SNEGSKA (reference sequence). The CDR3 has 14 amino acids. Trimming took off 6 bases at V and 2 bases at J, with 16 bases between the two ends. CDR3 sequence reads: CSAPKDSSQETQYF. For the CDR3, the DNA is TGCAGTGCGCCCAAGGATAGCAGTCAAGAGACCCAGTACTTC.

This clonotype was counted between two and nine times. The CDR3 DNA reads as TGTGCTAGTGGTTTGACCTCCGGGGGGACTAATGAAAAACTGTTTTTT. It specifies CASGLTSGGTNEKLFF. The chain is built from TRBV12-5 and TRBJ1-4; D is perhaps TRBD1 (5 bases). V lost 2 bases, J lost 2 bases, and 12 bases lay in between. Germline CDR1 is LGHNT and CDR2 is FRNRAP. This CDR3 has 16 amino acids.

This clonotype has ten or more counts. The genes are TRBV3-1 and TRBJ2-6; TRBD1 might be the D (6 bases). Germline CDR1 LGHDT, CDR2 YNNKEL (reference sequence). This CDR3 contains 13 residues. V shed 4 bases and J shed 10 bases, with 11 bases lying between them. CDR3 loop: CASSPGQINVLTF. The CDR3 nucleotides read TGTGCCAGCAGCCCTGGACAGATTAACGTCCTGACTTTC.

This clonotype showed up many times. The V gene is TRBV6-5, the J gene TRBJ1-4, with TRBD1 as a possible D gene (5 bases). This CDR3 region has 17 residues. Trimming took 0 bases from V and 0 from J, leaving 11 bases between them. The germline V gene encodes CDR1 MNHEY and CDR2 SVGAGI. The CDR3 DNA reads TGTGCCAGCAGTTACTCGTTCTGGGGGGCAACTAATGAAAAACTGTTTTTT. This translates into CASSYSFWGATNEKLFF.

This clonotype showed up many times. V is TRBV5-1 and J is TRBJ2-7; 8 nucleotides line up with TRBD2. CDR3 size: 14 residues. Germline trimming cut 4 bases from V and 4 bases from J; bases unmatched to any gene: 7. Looked up from germline, CDR1 is SGHRS and CDR2 is YFSETQ. CDR3 in amino acids: CASSPAGVGYEQYF. The CDR3 region has the DNA TGCGCCAGCAGCCCAGCGGGAGTCGGGTACGAGCAGTACTTC. The whole variable domain, remainder taken from reference TRBV5-1 and TRBJ2-7, is KAGVTQTPRYLIKTRGQQVTLSCSPISGHRSVSWYQQTPGQGLQFLFEYFSETQRNKGNFPGRFSGRQFSNSRSEMNVSTLELGDSALYLCASSPAGVGYEQYFGPGTRLTVT.

This clonotype was counted between two and nine times. V gene TRBV19 combines with J gene TRBJ2-5, with 7 bases lining up with TRBD1. The V segment lost 5 bases and the J segment 5 bases; nucleotides outside the gene matches: 5. Germline CDR1 reads LNHDA; CDR2 reads SQIVND (reference sequence). CDR3 size: 13 residues. CDR3 in amino acids: CASSDRVMETQYF. CDR3 DNA sequence: TGTGCCAGTAGTGACAGGGTCATGGAGACCCAGTACTTC. Full variable domain (rest looked up from reference TRBV19 and TRBJ2-5): DGGITQSPKYLFRKEGQNVTLSCEQNLNHDAMYWYRQDPGQGLRLIYYSQIVNDFQKGDIAEGYSVSREKKESFPLTVTSAQKNPTAFYLCASSDRVMETQYFGPGTRLLVL.

This clonotype was counted ten times or more. This sequence joins TRBV4-1 and TRBJ2-3; perhaps TRBD2 as D (6 bases). V was shortened by 1 base and J by 0 bases, with 11 bases between the two germline ends. The CDR3 has 16 amino acids. Germline V gives CDR1 MGHRA, CDR2 YSYEKL. The chain's CDR3 is CASSQVPAGSTDTQYF. CDR3 DNA: TGCGCCAGCAGCCAAGTTCCGGCGGGAAGCACAGATACGCAGTATTTT.

This clonotype occurred a few times. J is TRBJ2-3 and V is TRBV6-1; D not resolved. CDR3 length: 13 residues. CDR1 and CDR2 (germline): MNHNS, SASEGT. Trimming cost V 8 bases and J 2 bases, with 11 bases left between them. The CDR3 nucleotides are TGTGCCAGCGGACGGCGTGACACAGATACGCAGTATTTT. Its translation is CASGRRDTDTQYF.

This clonotype occurred many times. The V gene is TRBV2, the J gene TRBJ2-3, with 9 bases lining up with TRBD2. Germline CDR1 reads SNHLY; CDR2 reads FYNNEI. The CDR3 has 16 residues. Germline trimming cut 6 bases from V and 0 bases from J; bases unmatched to any gene: 7. The CDR3 spells CASSGQTSGSTDTQYF. The CDR3 coding sequence is TGTGCCAGCAGCGGCCAGACTAGCGGTAGCACAGATACGCAGTATTTT.